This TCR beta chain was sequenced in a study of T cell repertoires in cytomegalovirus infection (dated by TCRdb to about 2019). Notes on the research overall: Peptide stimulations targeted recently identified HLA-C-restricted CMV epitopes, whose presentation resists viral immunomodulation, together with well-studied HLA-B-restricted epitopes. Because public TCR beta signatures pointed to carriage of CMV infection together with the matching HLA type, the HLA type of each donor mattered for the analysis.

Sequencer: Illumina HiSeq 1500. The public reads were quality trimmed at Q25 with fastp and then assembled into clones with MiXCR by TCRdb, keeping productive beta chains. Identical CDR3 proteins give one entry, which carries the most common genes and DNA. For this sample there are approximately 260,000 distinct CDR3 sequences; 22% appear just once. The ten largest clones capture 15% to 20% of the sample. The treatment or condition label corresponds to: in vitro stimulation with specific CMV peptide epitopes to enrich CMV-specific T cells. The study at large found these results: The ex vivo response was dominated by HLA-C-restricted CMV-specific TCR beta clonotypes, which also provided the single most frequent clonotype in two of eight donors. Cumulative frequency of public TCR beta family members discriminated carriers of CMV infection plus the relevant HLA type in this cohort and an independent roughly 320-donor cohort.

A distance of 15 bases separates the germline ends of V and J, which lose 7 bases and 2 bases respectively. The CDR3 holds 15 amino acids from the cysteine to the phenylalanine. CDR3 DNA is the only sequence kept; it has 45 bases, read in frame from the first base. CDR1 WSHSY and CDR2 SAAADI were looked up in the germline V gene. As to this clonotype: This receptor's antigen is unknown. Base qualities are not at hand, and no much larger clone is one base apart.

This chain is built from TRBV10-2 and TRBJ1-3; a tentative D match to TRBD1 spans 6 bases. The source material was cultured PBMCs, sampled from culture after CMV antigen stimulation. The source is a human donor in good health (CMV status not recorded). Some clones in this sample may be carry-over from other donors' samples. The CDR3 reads CASNPQGDPGNTIYF. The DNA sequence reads TGCGCCAGCAACCCACAGGGAGATCCTGGAAACACCATATATTTT.